This T cell receptor (beta chain) was sequenced in a study of cytomegalovirus exposure and HLA in healthy donors. This PCR relied on a set of 60 Vbeta primers and 13 Jbeta primers. The data were produced by immunoSEQ multiplex PCR, yet TCRdb's version contains in-frame clones alone and is incomplete. The sample lists fewer than 250,000 clones; 65% to 75% were seen once. CDR3 length: 15 amino acids. V was pared by 1 base and J by 3 bases, with 5 bases of the junction left unmatched. Germline assignment: CDR1 GTSNPN and CDR2 SVGIG (reference sequence). The sequence derives from a man aged 30-40 years in good health and CMV-seropositive. Sequenced sample: PBMCs. The rearrangement joins TRBV30 to TRBJ2-3; 9 bases match TRBD2. CDR3 amino acids: CAWSGGGAGTDTQYF. CDR3 DNA sequence: TGTGCCTGGAGTGGCGGGGGGGCCGGAACAGATACGCAGTATTTT.